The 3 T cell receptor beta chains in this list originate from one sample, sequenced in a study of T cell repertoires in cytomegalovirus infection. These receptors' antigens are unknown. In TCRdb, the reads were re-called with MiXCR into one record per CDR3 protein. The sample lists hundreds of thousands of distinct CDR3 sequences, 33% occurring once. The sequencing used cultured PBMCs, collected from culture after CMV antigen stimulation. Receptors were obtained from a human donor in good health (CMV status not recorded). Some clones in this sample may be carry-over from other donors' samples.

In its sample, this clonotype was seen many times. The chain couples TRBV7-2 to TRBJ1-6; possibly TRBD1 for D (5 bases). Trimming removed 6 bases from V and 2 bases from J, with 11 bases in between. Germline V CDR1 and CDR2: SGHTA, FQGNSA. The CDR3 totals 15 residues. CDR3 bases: TGTGCCAGCAGGGCCAGGGTTCCCTATAATTCACCCCTCCACTTT. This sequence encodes CASRARVPYNSPLHF.

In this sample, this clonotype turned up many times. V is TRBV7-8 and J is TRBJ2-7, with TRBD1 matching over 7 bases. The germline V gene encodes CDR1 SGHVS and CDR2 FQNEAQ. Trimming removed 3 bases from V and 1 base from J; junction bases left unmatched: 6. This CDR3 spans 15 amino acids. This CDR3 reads CASSLGIQGSYEQYF. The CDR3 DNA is TGTGCCAGCAGCTTGGGAATACAGGGGTCCTACGAGCAGTACTTC.

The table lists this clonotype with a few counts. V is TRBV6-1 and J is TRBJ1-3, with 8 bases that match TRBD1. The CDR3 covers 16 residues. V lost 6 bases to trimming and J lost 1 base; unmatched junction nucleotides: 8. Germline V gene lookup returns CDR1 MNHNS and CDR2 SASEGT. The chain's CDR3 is CASSERTGSSGNTIYF. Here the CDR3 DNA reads TGTGCCAGCAGCGAACGGACAGGGTCGTCTGGAAACACCATATATTTT.